What follows is one T cell receptor beta chain and its context. This sample was included in a study of monozygotic twins with inflammatory bowel disease. CDR3 length: 15 amino acids. CDR1 is LNHDA, CDR2 SQIVND, per germline (reference sequence). TCRdb processed the 5' RACE reads again and assigns one entry to each CDR3 protein, with no DNA. In total, the table holds fewer than 400,000 distinct CDR3 sequences. The receptor was isolated from a human donor with ulcerative colitis or Crohn's disease, or a healthy co-twin of an affected twin (not recorded which). The chain uses TRBV19 and TRBJ2-2; absent DNA, TCRdb's TRBD1 call cannot be checked. The sequenced material came from blood. The CDR3 loop is CASNPGHMNTGELFF.